Detailed here is one T cell receptor (beta chain). The data derive from a study of tumor and adjacent non-tumor tissue in lung cancer. RNA was extracted from bulk tissue without any cell sorting. The normal lung tissue was taken more than 3 cm from the tumor edge. Three rounds of nested PCR, following a modified ARM-PCR protocol, produced the TCRbeta library. Each CDR3 protein is one row after TCRdb ran MiXCR on the multiplex PCR reads. The top ten hold around 43% of the sample, which has around 80,000 distinct CDR3 sequences, around 80% seen once. This CDR3 contains 14 residues. The ends were cut back, 2 bases at V and 8 bases at J, with 14 bases in the middle. Germline lookup yields CDR1 MNHEY and CDR2 SVGAGI.

Material for sequencing was distant non-tumor lung tissue. This clonotype was obtained from a man between 65 and 79 years old with non-small cell lung cancer. J is TRBJ2-3 and V is TRBV6-5; no firm D call. The chain's CDR3 is CASSYSPRACTQYF. The CDR3 DNA is TGTGCCAGCAGTTACAGCCCTAGGGCGTGTACGCAGTATTTT.